This T cell receptor (beta chain) was sequenced for a study of blood T cell repertoires in COVID-19 (dated by TCRdb to 2018 to 2021). Regarding the complete study: Collaborator samples came from the United States, Italy and Spain and covered acute and convalescent phases of COVID-19. Where available, HLA class I and class II types were obtained from metadata supplied by the sample provider rather than from assay-based typing. The prospective study material was composed of cDNA or gDNA derived from T cells, B-cell-depleted T cells, or PBMCs. The repertoires were made available in a free public database intended to serve as a resource for research on the immune response to SARS-CoV-2. The samples were drawn from two sources: the first 160 participants of the ongoing ImmuneRACE study, and fewer than 1,500 subjects contributed by 6 global collaborators. Sample metadata almost always included a de-identified subject ID, COVID-19 status, age in years and sex. Subjects who had been exposed to COVID-19, were actively infected with it, or had recovered from it provided the deeply sampled blood TCRbeta repertoires that made up the dataset. Results the study describes overall, beyond this receptor: How much clinical and demographic metadata was included differed by source and by participant, and the metadata was provided uncurated.

The immunoSEQ Assay, a bias-controlled multiplex PCR, was used to amplify TCRbeta CDR3 regions from genomic DNA. The authors processed their data as follows. The number of nucleated cells in each sample was estimated from the amplification of reference gene primers within the assay. To quantify the absolute abundance of each unique TCRbeta CDR3 rearrangement, sequence reads were collapsed and filtered. For each sample, productive Simpson clonality was calculated as the square root of Simpson's diversity index over productive rearrangements. Imported from immuneACCESS, the table was reduced by TCRdb to in-frame sequences with V and J called. These copies leave out some clones; in studies compared against another copy, an unresolved V gene accounts for under half, and the cause of the remainder is not known. For V, J and clone size, that table is used; D and trimming come from the DNA. Counted in this sample were around 62,000 clones; 88% of them appeared once. The ten largest clonotypes hold 40% to 55% of the sample.

Comments on this clone: Its binding antigen is unknown. Qualities for individual bases were not recorded, and no much larger clone is one base off.

CDR1 and CDR2, looked up from the germline V gene, are SGDLS and YYNGEE. The CDR3 starts with the cysteine, ends with the phenylalanine, and has 16 residues. This entry keeps only the CDR3 DNA: 48 bases, framed from base 1. Relative to germline, V is missing 2 bases and J is missing 5 bases, with 8 bases of the junction outside any gene match. One collaborating source in Seattle enrolled patients during active infection and followed them longitudinally through the course of disease. Each collaborating institution followed its own protocols to collect whole blood in K2EDTA tubes. For TCRbeta analysis, collaborators shipped samples in one of three forms: frozen whole blood, isolated PBMCs, or DNA extracted from either of those sample types.

Material: peripheral blood. The chain joins TRBV9 to TRBJ2-2, with 8 bases aligning to TRBD1. The TCR originated in a woman between 55 and 75 years old with COVID-19, enrolled during active disease. The nucleotide sequence is given as TGTGCCAGCAGCGTTGACCACGACAGGGGAACCGGGGAGCTGTTTTTT. The translation is CASSVDHDRGTGELFF.